These T cell receptor beta chains were read from a single sample in a study of cytomegalovirus exposure and HLA in healthy donors. Produced via immunoSEQ multiplex PCR; TCRdb's table is partial and in-frame only. Found here are around 120,000 clones, about 74% of them singletons; the top ten hold 2.7%. Input material: PBMCs. The receptors come from a woman in her thirties or forties in good health and CMV-seropositive. Each CDR3 is given with its conserved first and last residue. Each record gives: V gene, clone size, D gene, J gene, CDR3 protein, CDR3 DNA. D genes are given only for firm matches. Size tells how often a clone was seen (once, few, many) or the class of an expanded clone, and some rows leave it out.

TRBV2	.	.	TRBJ2-1	CASNRLGVGEQFF	TGTGCCAGTAACCGACTCGGGGTTGGTGAGCAGTTCTTC
TRBV9	.	TRBD2	TRBJ2-1	CASSASGGAGNEQFF	TGTGCCAGCAGCGCCAGCGGGGGGGCTGGGAATGAGCAGTTCTTC
TRBV7-9	.	.	TRBJ1-1	CASSLGGGQGTEAFF	TGTGCCAGCAGCTTAGGGGGGGGGCAAGGCACTGAAGCTTTCTTT
TRBV29-1	.	TRBD2	TRBJ2-5	CSVGPSGGGQETQYF	TGCAGCGTTGGACCTAGCGGGGGGGGCCAAGAGACCCAGTACTTC
TRBV9	.	.	TRBJ1-1	CASSPQPTGTEAFF	TGTGCCAGCAGCCCTCAGCCGACTGGCACTGAAGCTTTCTTT
TRBV4-3	.	TRBD2	TRBJ2-7	CASSKGGLAGTTYEQYF	TGCGCCAGCAGCAAAGGGGGACTAGCGGGTACCACCTACGAGCAGTACTTC
TRBV23-1	.	TRBD1	TRBJ1-6	CASSQSTGEPYNSPLHF	TGCGCCAGCAGTCAATCTACAGGGGAACCCTATAATTCACCCCTCCACTTT
TRBV27	.	.	TRBJ2-1	CASSLGGESYNEQFF	TGTGCCAGCAGTTTGGGGGGAGAAAGCTACAATGAGCAGTTCTTC
TRBV5-5	.	.	TRBJ1-4	CASSLNTGRSNEKLFF	TGTGCCAGCAGCTTGAACACAGGGCGCTCTAATGAAAAACTGTTTTTT
TRBV30	.	TRBD1	TRBJ1-2	CAWRGQANYGYTF	TGTGCCTGGAGGGGACAGGCCAACTATGGCTACACCTTC
TRBV10-3	.	TRBD2	TRBJ2-3	CAISETGREGSSTDTQYF	TGTGCCATTTCCGAGACGGGGCGGGAGGGGTCTAGCACAGATACGCAGTATTTT
TRBV2	few	TRBD1	TRBJ2-1	CASRETGANEQFF	TGTGCCAGCAGGGAGACAGGGGCCAATGAGCAGTTCTTC
TRBV7-9	.	.	TRBJ1-2	CASSSGIPIYYGYTF	TGTGCCAGCAGCTCAGGGATCCCCATATACTATGGCTACACCTTC
TRBV9	.	TRBD1	TRBJ2-7	CASSVGTGGVYEQYF	TGTGCCAGCAGCGTAGGGACAGGGGGCGTTTACGAGCAGTACTTC
TRBV10-3	.	TRBD1	TRBJ1-6	CATKTGSSSYNSPLHF	TGTGCCACCAAGACAGGGTCGAGCTCCTATAATTCACCCCTCCACTTT
TRBV11-3	.	TRBD1	TRBJ2-5	CASSSRQDRGEQETQYF	TGTGCCAGCAGCTCCCGACAGGACAGGGGAGAACAAGAGACCCAGTACTTC
TRBV2	.	TRBD1	TRBJ2-7	CASRPGTGGSYEQYF	TGTGCCAGCAGACCCGGGACAGGAGGCTCCTACGAGCAGTACTTC
TRBV7-9	.	.	TRBJ1-1	CASSYPRARNTEAFF	TGTGCCAGCAGCTACCCCAGGGCCCGCAACACTGAAGCTTTCTTT
TRBV6-5	few	.	TRBJ1-1	CASRKEAYTEAFF	TGTGCCAGCAGGAAGGAGGCATACACTGAAGCTTTCTTT
TRBV7-2	.	TRBD2	TRBJ2-1	CASSFQRGDNEQFF	TGTGCCAGCAGCTTTCAGCGGGGTGATAATGAGCAGTTCTTC
TRBV7-2	.	.	TRBJ2-5	CASSSTKEGPETQYF	TGTGCCAGCAGCTCGACAAAGGAGGGCCCTGAGACCCAGTACTTC
TRBV30	.	.	TRBJ1-5	CAWAGQSGQPQHF	TGTGCCTGGGCAGGACAGTCAGGTCAGCCCCAGCATTTT
TRBV19	.	.	TRBJ2-7	CASSPALGHRGEQYF	TGTGCCAGTAGTCCGGCACTAGGCCACCGTGGCGAGCAGTACTTC
TRBV5-8	.	TRBD1	TRBJ2-7	CASSWTGTREQYF	TGTGCCAGCAGCTGGACAGGGACTCGCGAGCAGTACTTC
TRBV5-1	.	.	TRBJ1-1	CASSPRGMNTEAFF	TGCGCCAGCAGCCCCAGGGGTATGAACACTGAAGCTTTCTTT
TRBV19	.	TRBD2	TRBJ2-2	CASSIETSGGADTGELFF	TGTGCCAGTAGTATAGAGACTAGCGGGGGGGCCGACACCGGGGAGCTGTTTTTT
TRBV18	.	.	TRBJ2-1	CASSPVSANEQFF	TGTGCCAGCTCACCAGTTTCCGCGAATGAGCAGTTCTTC
TRBV5-6	.	.	TRBJ1-6	CASSRVWGSGALNSPLHF	TGTGCCAGCAGCCGCGTGTGGGGATCAGGGGCCCTTAATTCACCCCTCCACTTT
TRBV7-8	.	.	TRBJ1-1	CASSFGGGNTEAFF	TGTGCCAGCAGCTTCGGGGGGGGGAACACTGAAGCTTTCTTT
TRBV6-5	.	TRBD2	TRBJ2-2	CASTNTGGITGELFF	TGTGCCAGCACCAATACGGGGGGGATCACCGGGGAGCTGTTTTTT
TRBV10-1	.	.	TRBJ2-3	CASSESRTPIGTQYF	TGCGCCAGCAGTGAGTCGCGGACACCTATAGGTACGCAGTATTTT
TRBV6-5	.	.	TRBJ1-3	CASSYVDSRDGNTIYF	TGTGCCAGCAGTTACGTCGATTCCAGGGATGGAAACACCATATATTTT
TRBV15	.	TRBD1	TRBJ2-5	CATSRGTGGGEQYF	TGTGCCACCAGCAGAGGGACAGGGGGGGGAGAGCAGTACTTC
TRBV30	.	.	TRBJ1-4	CAWSPQRRHATNEKLFF	TGTGCCTGGAGTCCCCAAAGGAGGCATGCAACTAATGAAAAACTGTTTTTT
TRBV7-2	few	TRBD1	TRBJ2-1	CASRDDRGGYNEQFF	TGTGCCAGCAGGGACGACAGGGGGGGCTACAATGAGCAGTTCTTC
TRBV9	.	TRBD2	TRBJ2-5	CASTTGTSGSWETQYF	TGTGCCAGCACAACCGGGACTAGCGGGAGTTGGGAGACCCAGTACTTC
TRBV5-6	.	.	TRBJ1-1	CASSLTGLNTEAFF	TGTGCCAGCAGCTTGACCGGTCTTAACACTGAAGCTTTCTTT
TRBV7-3	.	TRBD2	TRBJ2-1	CASSPQLAGLGSEQFF	TGTGCCAGCAGCCCCCAACTAGCGGGGCTCGGGAGTGAGCAGTTCTTC